This TCR beta chain was profiled in a study of Ad26.COV2.S vaccination and SARS-CoV-2 variants (dated by TCRdb to the early 2020s). Some background on the complete study: Donors in the vaccine arm were drawn from COV1001, a phase I-IIa trial of Ad26.COV2.S in healthy adults that was multicentre, randomized, double-blind and placebo-controlled. A total of around 32 samples were included in the TCR-sequenced set, comprising some 20 Ad26.COV2.S vaccine recipients, 5 placebo recipients and 8 SARS-CoV-2 convalescent individuals. Trial participants were randomized into five groups of five, in which low-dose or high-dose Ad26.COV2.S was given once or twice, or placebo was given on both occasions. Blinding of investigators to trial group allocation was maintained during experiments and outcome assessment. TCRbeta repertoire sequencing served as the tool for gauging how specific and how broad the SARS-CoV-2-reactive T cell receptors were following Ad26.COV2.S vaccination. Ad26.COV2.S was given intramuscularly at 5x10^10 or 1x10^11 viral particles, as a single shot or as two shots 56 days apart. Overall study outcomes, separate from this receptor: Ad26.COV2.S recipients had higher spike-specific TCR breadth than placebo recipients (P = 0.0014). After vaccination, spike-specific CD8+ and CD4+ T cell responses were reported to show substantial breadth. Vaccine and placebo recipients had comparable non-spike TCR breadth, which fits with the vaccine containing only spike. The study was not powered for comparison of responses between vaccine doses or regimens. The authors noted that total T cell responses may have been underestimated by the TCR breadth and depth analyses.

The treatment or condition label of this sample denotes: 15 to 20 received Ad26.COV2.S at low or high dose, single or two shots; about 5 received placebo; per-sample allocation not given. Repertoires of vaccine and placebo recipients were sequenced from samples taken on day 63 after the first injection. Between 29 July and 7 August 2020, Cohort 1b enrolled 25 adults aged 18-55 years at one site in Boston, USA. Ad26.COV2.S consisted of a replication-incompetent adenovirus type 26 vector by which a prefusion-stabilized SARS-CoV-2 spike protein from the original Wuhan strain was expressed. V ends up 2 bases short and J 9 bases short, with an unmatched junction base count of 3. Counted from cysteine to phenylalanine, this CDR3 has 13 amino acids. Only CDR3 DNA remains: 39 bases, in frame from the first base. From the germline V gene, CDR1 is MGHRA and CDR2 is YSYEKL. A remark on this clone: What antigen it recognizes has not been identified. Base-call qualities are not available, and no considerably larger clone is one nucleotide away.

The immunoSEQ Assay was the method used to sequence TCRbeta CDR3 regions. After extraction, genomic DNA underwent amplification by bias-controlled multiplex PCR, followed by high-throughput sequencing. Turning to the authors' computational methods: To quantify the absolute abundance of every unique TCRbeta CDR3 region, sequences were collapsed and filtered. T cell fraction was estimated by normalization of TCRbeta template counts to usable DNA, with usable DNA being measured through amplification of reference genes present in all nucleated cells. Repertoire TCRs were annotated as SARS-CoV-2-specific by exact matching of V gene, CDR3 amino acid sequence and J gene to a known reactive TCR set. MIRA supplied the reference SARS-CoV-2 TCR set, which was filtered for enrichment in COVID-19-positive ImmuneCODE repertoires so that public or cross-reactive TCRs were removed. Using the MIRA antigens, annotated TCRs were further analysed by specific ORF or by position within an ORF. Breadth was defined as annotated unique rearrangements over total unique productive rearrangements; depth was the summed frequency of those rearrangements. TCR breadth was compared between groups using two-sided Wilcoxon rank-sum tests. Entries here come from immuneACCESS through TCRdb and include only in-frame sequences with V and J called. Some clones fail to appear in such tables; in the studies checked, an unresolved V gene covers under half of the shortfall, and the cause of the remainder is unknown. V and J calls and clone size are given by that table; D and trimming were obtained from the DNA. Present in this sample are about 420,000 clones, around nine tenths of which were seen just once. 3.6% of the sample goes to the ten largest clones.

The TCR was taken from a person between 18 and 59 years old who received the Ad26.COV2.S COVID-19 vaccine or a placebo. The chain links TRBV4-1 with TRBJ2-1, with TRBD2 matching 8 junction bases. The input for sequencing was peripheral blood, taken in a trial of Ad26.COV2.S vaccine versus placebo. The CDR3 in this case is CASSQSGTSEQFF. The sequence in DNA is TGCGCCAGCAGCCAATCCGGGACTAGTGAGCAGTTCTTC.